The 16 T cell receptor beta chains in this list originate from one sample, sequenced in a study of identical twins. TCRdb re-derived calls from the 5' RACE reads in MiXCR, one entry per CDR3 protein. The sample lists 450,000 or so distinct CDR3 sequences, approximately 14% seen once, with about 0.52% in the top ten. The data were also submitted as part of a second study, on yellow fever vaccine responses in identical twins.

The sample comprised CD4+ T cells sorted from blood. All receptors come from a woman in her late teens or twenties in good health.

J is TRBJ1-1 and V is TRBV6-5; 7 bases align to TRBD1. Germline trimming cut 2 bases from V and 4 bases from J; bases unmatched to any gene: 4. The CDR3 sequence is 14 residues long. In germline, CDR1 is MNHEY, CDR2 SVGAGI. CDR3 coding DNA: TGTGCCAGCAGTTACCGACAGGGTTCCACTGAAGCTTTCTTT. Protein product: CASSYRQGSTEAFF.

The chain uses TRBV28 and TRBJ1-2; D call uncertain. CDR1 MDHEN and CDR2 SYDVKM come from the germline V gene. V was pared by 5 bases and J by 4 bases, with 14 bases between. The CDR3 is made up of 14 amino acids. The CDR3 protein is CASSTPQATYGYTF. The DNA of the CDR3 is TGTGCCAGCAGTACACCGCAAGCTACCTATGGCTACACCTTC.

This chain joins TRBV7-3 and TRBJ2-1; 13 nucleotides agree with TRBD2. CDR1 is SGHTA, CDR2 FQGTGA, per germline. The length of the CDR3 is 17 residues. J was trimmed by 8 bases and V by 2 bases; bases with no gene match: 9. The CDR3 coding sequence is TGTGCCAGCAGCTTAGGGGGAACTAGCGGGGGGGCCCATGAGCAGTTCTTC. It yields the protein CASSLGGTSGGAHEQFF.

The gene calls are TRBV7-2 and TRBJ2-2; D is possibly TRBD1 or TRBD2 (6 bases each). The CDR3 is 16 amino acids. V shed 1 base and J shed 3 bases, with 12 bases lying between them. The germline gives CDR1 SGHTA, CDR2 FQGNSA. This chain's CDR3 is CASSLGGGGHTGELFF. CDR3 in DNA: TGTGCCAGCAGCTTAGGAGGTGGGGGGCACACCGGGGAGCTGTTTTTT.

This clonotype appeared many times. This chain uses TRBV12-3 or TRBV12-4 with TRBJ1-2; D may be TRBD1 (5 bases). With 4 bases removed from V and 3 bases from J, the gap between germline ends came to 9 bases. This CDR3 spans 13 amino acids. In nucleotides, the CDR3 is TGTGCCAGCAGTTCTGGGACGGACTATGGCTACACCTTC. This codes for CASSSGTDYGYTF.

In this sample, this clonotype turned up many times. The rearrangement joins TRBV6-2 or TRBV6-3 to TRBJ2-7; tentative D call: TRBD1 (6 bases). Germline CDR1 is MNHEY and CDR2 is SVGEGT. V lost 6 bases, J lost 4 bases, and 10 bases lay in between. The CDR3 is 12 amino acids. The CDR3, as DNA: TGTGCCAGCAGCTCCACAGGGTACGAGCAGTACTTC. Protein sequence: CASSSTGYEQYF.

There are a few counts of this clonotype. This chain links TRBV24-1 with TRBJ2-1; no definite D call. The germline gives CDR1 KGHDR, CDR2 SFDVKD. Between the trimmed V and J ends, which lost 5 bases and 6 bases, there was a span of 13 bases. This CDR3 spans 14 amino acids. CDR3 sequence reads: CATSGVPPGNEQFF. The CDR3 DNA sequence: TGTGCCACCAGTGGGGTCCCCCCGGGCAATGAGCAGTTCTTC.

The CDR3 reads CASISQAYSGNTIYF. The CDR3, as DNA: TGTGCCAGCATCAGTCAGGCGTACTCTGGAAACACCATATATTTT. The V call is TRBV12-3 or TRBV12-4, the J call TRBJ1-3; D gene ambiguous. Trimming shortened V by 7 bases and J by 0 bases, and 13 bases separated the two germline ends. The CDR3 spans 15 residues.

Written as DNA, the CDR3 is TGTGCCAGCACCGTATTCCCGACTAATGAAAAACTGTTTTTT. Encoded protein: CASTVFPTNEKLFF. The chain carries TRBV2 and TRBJ1-4, with D hard to call. Germline CDR1 is SNHLY and CDR2 is FYNNEI. The CDR3 has 14 amino acids. V was trimmed by 7 bases and J by 2 bases, leaving 11 bases between them.

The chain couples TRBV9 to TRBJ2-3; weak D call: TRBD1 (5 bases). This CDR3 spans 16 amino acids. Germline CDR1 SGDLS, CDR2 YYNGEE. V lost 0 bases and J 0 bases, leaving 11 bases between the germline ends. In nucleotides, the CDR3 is TGTGCCAGCAGCGTAGGGTGGGGCGGAAGCACAGATACGCAGTATTTT. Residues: CASSVGWGGSTDTQYF. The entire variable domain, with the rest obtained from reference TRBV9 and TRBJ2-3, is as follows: DSGVTQTPKHLITATGQRVTLRCSPRSGDLSVYWYQQSLDQGLQFLIQYYNGEERAKGNILERFSAQQFPDLHSELNLSSLELGDSALYFCASSVGWGGSTDTQYFGPGTRLTVL.

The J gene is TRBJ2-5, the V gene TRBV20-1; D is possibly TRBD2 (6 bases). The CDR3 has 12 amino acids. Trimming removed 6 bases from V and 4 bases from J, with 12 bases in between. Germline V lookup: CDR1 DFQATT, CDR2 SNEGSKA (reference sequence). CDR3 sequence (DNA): TGCAGTGCCCGGAGGGGTGGAGAGACCCAGTACTTC. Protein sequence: CSARRGGETQYF.

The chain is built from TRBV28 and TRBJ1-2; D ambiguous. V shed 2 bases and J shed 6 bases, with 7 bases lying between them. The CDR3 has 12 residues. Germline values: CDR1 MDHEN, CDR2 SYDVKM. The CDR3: CASSLPYNGYTF. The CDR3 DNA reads TGTGCCAGCAGTTTACCCTATAATGGCTACACCTTC.

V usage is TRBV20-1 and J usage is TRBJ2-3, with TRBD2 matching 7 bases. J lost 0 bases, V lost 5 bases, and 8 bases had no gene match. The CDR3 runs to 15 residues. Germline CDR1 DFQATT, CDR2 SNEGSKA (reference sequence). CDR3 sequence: CSAVVLAESTDTQYF. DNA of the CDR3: TGCAGTGCTGTAGTGCTAGCGGAGAGCACAGATACGCAGTATTTT.

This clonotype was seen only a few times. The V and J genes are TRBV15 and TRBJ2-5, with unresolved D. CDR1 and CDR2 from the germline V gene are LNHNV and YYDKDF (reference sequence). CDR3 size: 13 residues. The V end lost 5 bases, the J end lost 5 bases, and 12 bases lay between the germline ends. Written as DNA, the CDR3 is TGTGCCACCAGCCCCACGGTTTGGGAGACCCAGTACTTC. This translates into CATSPTVWETQYF.

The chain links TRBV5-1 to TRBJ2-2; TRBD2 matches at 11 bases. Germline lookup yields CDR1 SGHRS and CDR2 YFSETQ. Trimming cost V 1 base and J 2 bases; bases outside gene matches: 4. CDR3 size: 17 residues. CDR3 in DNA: TGCGCCAGCAGCTTGACTAGCGGGGGACTCAACACCGGGGAGCTGTTTTTT. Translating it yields CASSLTSGGLNTGELFF.

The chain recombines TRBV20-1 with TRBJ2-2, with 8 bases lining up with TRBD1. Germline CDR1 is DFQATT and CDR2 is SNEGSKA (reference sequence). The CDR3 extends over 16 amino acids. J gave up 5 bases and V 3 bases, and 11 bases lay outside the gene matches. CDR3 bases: TGCAGTGCTAGGGGCCAGGGGGCCCTTAGGACCGGGGAGCTGTTTTTT. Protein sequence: CSARGQGALRTGELFF.